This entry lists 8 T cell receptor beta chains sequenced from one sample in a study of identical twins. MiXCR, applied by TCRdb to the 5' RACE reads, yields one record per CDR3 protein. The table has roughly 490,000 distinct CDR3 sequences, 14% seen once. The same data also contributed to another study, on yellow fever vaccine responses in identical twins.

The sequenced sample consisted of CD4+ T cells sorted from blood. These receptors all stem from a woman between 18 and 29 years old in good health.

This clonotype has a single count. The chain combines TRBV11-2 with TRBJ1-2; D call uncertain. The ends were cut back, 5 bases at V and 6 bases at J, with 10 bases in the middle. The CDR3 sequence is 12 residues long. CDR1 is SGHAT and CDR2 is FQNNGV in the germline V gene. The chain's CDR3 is CASSAASNGYTF. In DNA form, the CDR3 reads TGTGCCAGCAGCGCAGCCTCTAATGGCTACACCTTC.

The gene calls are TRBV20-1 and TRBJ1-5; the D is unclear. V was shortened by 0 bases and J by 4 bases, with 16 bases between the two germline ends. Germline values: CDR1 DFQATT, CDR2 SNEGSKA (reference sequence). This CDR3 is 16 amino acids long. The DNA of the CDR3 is TGCAGTGCTAGAGATTCCCGGGCCGTGGAAAATCAGCCCCAGCATTTT. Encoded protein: CSARDSRAVENQPQHF.

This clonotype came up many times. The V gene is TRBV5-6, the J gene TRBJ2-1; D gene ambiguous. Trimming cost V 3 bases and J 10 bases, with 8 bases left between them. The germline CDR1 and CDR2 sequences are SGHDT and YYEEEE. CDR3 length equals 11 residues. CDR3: CASSSEWEQFF. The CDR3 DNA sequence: TGTGCCAGCAGCTCGGAGTGGGAGCAGTTCTTC.

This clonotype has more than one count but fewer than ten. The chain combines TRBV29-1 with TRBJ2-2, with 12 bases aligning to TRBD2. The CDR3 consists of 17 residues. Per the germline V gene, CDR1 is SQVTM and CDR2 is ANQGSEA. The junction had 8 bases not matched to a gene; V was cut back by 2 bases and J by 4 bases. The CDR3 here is CSVETPTSGSSTGELFF. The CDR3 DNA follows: TGCAGCGTTGAAACCCCGACTAGCGGGAGTAGCACCGGGGAGCTGTTTTTT.

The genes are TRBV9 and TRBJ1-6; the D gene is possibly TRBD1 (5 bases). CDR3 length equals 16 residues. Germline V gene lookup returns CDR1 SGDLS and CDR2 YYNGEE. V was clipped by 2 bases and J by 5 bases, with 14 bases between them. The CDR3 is CASSVTATPNNSPLHF. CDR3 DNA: TGTGCCAGCAGCGTGACAGCCACACCGAATAATTCACCCCTCCACTTT.

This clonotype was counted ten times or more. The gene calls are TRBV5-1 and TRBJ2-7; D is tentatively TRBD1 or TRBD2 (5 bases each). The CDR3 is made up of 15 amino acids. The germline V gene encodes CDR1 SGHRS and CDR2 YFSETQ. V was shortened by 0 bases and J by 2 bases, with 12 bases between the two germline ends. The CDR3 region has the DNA TGCGCCAGCAGCTTGGACCCCGGGACGACCTACGAGCAGTACTTC. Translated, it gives CASSLDPGTTYEQYF.

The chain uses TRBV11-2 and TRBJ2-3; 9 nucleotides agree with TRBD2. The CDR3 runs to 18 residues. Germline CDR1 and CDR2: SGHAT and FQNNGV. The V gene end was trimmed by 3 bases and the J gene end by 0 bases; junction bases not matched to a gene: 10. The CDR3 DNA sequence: TGTGCCAGCAGCTTCGGGGCGGGGGGGCCGTCTAGCACAGATACGCAGTATTTT. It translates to CASSFGAGGPSSTDTQYF.

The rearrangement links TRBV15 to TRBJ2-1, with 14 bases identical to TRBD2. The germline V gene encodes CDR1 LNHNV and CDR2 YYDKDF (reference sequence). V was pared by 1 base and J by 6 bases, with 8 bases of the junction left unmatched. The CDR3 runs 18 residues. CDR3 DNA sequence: TGTGCCACCAGCAGAGGGGGGACTAGCGGGAGATATGGCAATGAGCAGTTCTTC. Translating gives CATSRGGTSGRYGNEQFF. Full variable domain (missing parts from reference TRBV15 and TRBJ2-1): DAMVIQNPRYQVTQFGKPVTLSCSQTLNHNVMYWYQQKSSQAPKLLFHYYDKDFNNEADTPDNFQSRRPNTSFCFLDIRSPGLGDTAMYLCATSRGGTSGRYGNEQFFGPGTRLTVL.